A selection of T cell receptor beta chains follows, all from one sample in a study of T cell changes during pregnancy in multiple sclerosis. Here immunoSEQ multiplex PCR was the method, and the copy in TCRdb shows in-frame clones only, minus some. Altogether roughly 55,000 clones are present, about 90% being singletons, with the ten largest covering approximately 0.15%. Sequencing was performed on CD4+ T cells from peripheral blood mononuclear cells, taken after pregnancy. These receptors were obtained from a female donor in good health, enrolled as a control in a pregnancy study. Both conserved end residues are part of each CDR3. D genes are given only for firm matches. The listing skips clone size in some rows; elsewhere it reads once, few, many or a size class.

j_call,v_call,d_call,clone_size,cdr3_nt,cdr3_aa
TRBJ1-1,TRBV5-1,TRBD1,-,TGCGCCAGCAGCGTCGGAGGGACAGGGGGTTTTAACACTGAAGCTTTCTTT,CASSVGGTGGFNTEAFF
TRBJ2-6,TRBV27,-,-,TGTGCCAGCAGTTCCAGGCTCTCTGGGGCCAACGTCCTGACTTTC,CASSSRLSGANVLTF
TRBJ1-6,TRBV9,-,-,TGTGCCAGCAGCGTAGACCAGGTTGTAGGACCCCTCCACTTT,CASSVDQVVGPLHF
TRBJ1-3,TRBV6-6,-,-,TGTGCCAGCAGCCTACTGATCTCTGGAAACACCATATATTTT,CASSLLISGNTIYF
TRBJ1-2,TRBV4-1,-,-,TGCGCCAGCCGAAACCCCTTGCAAGCTCTTGTCTATGGCTACACCTTC,CASRNPLQALVYGYTF
TRBJ2-7,TRBV6-5,-,-,TGTGCCAGCAGTTCAAGGACTGGGGGGTCCTACGAGCAGTACTTC,CASSSRTGGSYEQYF
TRBJ2-3,TRBV15,-,-,TGTGCCACCAGCAGAGGCGCGGAGAGGACGGGGGTCACAGATACGCAGTATTTT,CATSRGAERTGVTDTQYF
TRBJ2-5,TRBV7-9,-,-,TGTGCCAGCAGCTTAGGAGACAGGCGCCACCAAGAGACCCAGTACTTC,CASSLGDRRHQETQYF
TRBJ1-1,TRBV5-1,-,once,TGCGCCAGCAGCTTTAGCGAGAACACTGAAGCTTTCTTT,CASSFSENTEAFF
TRBJ2-2,TRBV11-3,-,-,TGTGCCAGCAGCTTAGGACGGGGATGGAAGGACACCGGGGAGCTGTTTTTT,CASSLGRGWKDTGELFF
TRBJ2-5,TRBV7-6,TRBD2,-,TGTGCCAGCAGCCTGGGACTAGCGGGGGCCAACCAAGAGACCCAGTACTTC,CASSLGLAGANQETQYF
TRBJ1-4,TRBV6-5,TRBD1,-,TGTGCCAGCAGTTACTCCAGGGGGCGCGATGAAAAACTGTTTTTT,CASSYSRGRDEKLFF
TRBJ1-1,TRBV30,-,-,TGTGCCTGGAGGCAGGGTCAGGGGATCCCTGAAGCTTTCTTT,CAWRQGQGIPEAFF
TRBJ2-2,TRBV5-4,-,-,TGTGCCAGCAGCCAAGGACAGGGAGGGACCGGGGAGCTGTTTTTT,CASSQGQGGTGELFF
TRBJ2-1,TRBV7-2,-,-,TGTGCCAGCAGCTTAGCGAGAGGTGGGCAGTTCTTC,CASSLARGGQFF
TRBJ1-2,TRBV4-3,-,-,TGCGCCAGCAGCCAAGATAAGACACTAGCCCGGTATGGCTACACCTTC,CASSQDKTLARYGYTF
TRBJ1-1,TRBV5-1,-,few,TGCGCCAGCAGCTTGGGGCAGCCCTTAGCCACTGAAGCTTTCTTT,CASSLGQPLATEAFF
TRBJ1-3,TRBV7-2,-,-,TGTGCCAGCAGCTTAATAGCCGGACAGTCCAGCTCTGGAAACACCATATATTTT,CASSLIAGQSSSGNTIYF
TRBJ1-5,TRBV7-2,-,-,TGTGCCAGCAGCTCTCGGGGGAAACAGCCCCAGCATTTT,CASSSRGKQPQHF
TRBJ1-1,TRBV30,-,-,TGTGCCTGGAGTGCAAGAACCCGGGGGGAAGCTTTCTTT,CAWSARTRGEAFF
TRBJ2-1,TRBV10-3,-,-,TGTGCCATCAGTGGTGACGGGAGTAGCTCCTACAATGAGCAGTTCTTC,CAISGDGSSSYNEQFF
TRBJ2-5,TRBV7-3,TRBD2,-,TGTGCCAGCAGCTTACGGGCTAGCGGGCTGGGGGGGGAGACCCAGTACTTC,CASSLRASGLGGETQYF
TRBJ1-1,TRBV4-1,-,-,TGCGCCAGCAGCCCGAGGAGGGAGAACACTGAAGCTTTCTTT,CASSPRRENTEAFF
TRBJ2-2,TRBV4-1,-,-,TGCGCCAGCAGCCAAAGGGGTAACACCGGGGAGCTGTTTTTT,CASSQRGNTGELFF
TRBJ2-3,TRBV10-3,TRBD1,-,TGTGCCATCAGTGGGACAGGGCTTTGGGTGGGTACGCAGTATTTT,CAISGTGLWVGTQYF
TRBJ1-4,TRBV18,-,-,TGTGCCAGCTCACCACGGGCCGTTGCAACTAATGAAAAACTGTTTTTT,CASSPRAVATNEKLFF
TRBJ1-1,TRBV18,TRBD1,-,TGTGCCAGCTCACCACTCGACAGGGTTGCGAACACTGAAGCTTTCTTT,CASSPLDRVANTEAFF
TRBJ2-7,TRBV4-3,TRBD2,-,TGCGCCAGCAGCCAAGCCCCGGGGGGGGCCTACGAGCAGTACTTC,CASSQAPGGAYEQYF
TRBJ2-1,TRBV15,TRBD2,once,TGTGCCACCAGCAGCCTCTCCCTAGCGGTTTACAATGAGCAGTTCTTC,CATSSLSLAVYNEQFF
TRBJ2-7,TRBV7-2,TRBD1,-,TGTGCCAGCAGCCGGGACAGTCTTACTCCTAGGGAGCAGTACTTC,CASSRDSLTPREQYF
TRBJ1-4,TRBV7-2,-,-,TGTGCCAGCAGCCGAGGGGGTTATGGGGAAAAACTGTTTTTT,CASSRGGYGEKLFF
TRBJ2-7,TRBV6-1,-,-,TGTGCCAGCAGTCCTTCTCCGGAGTTCGCCGAGCAGTACTTC,CASSPSPEFAEQYF
TRBJ1-2,TRBV9,-,-,TGTGCCAGCAGCCCCCTGGGGGGTTTATCGGGTGGCTACACCTTC,CASSPLGGLSGGYTF
TRBJ1-4,TRBV9,TRBD1,-,TGTGCCAGCAGCGTCCGACAGGGGAATGAAAAACTGTTTTTT,CASSVRQGNEKLFF
TRBJ1-1,TRBV18,TRBD1,-,TGTGCCAGCTCACCACGGGGACAGGGTTTGGGTGAAGCTTTCTTT,CASSPRGQGLGEAFF
TRBJ1-6,TRBV11-2,-,-,TGTGCCAGCAGTCCAGGGTTTTCGGCTTCACCCCTCCACTTT,CASSPGFSASPLHF
TRBJ2-5,TRBV9,TRBD2,-,TGTGCCAGCAGCTGGACTAGCGGGGGTGAGACCCAGTACTTC,CASSWTSGGETQYF
TRBJ2-3,TRBV5-4,TRBD2,once,TGTGCCAGCAGCATGGGGAGGGCCCGGGATACGCAGTATTTT,CASSMGRARDTQYF
TRBJ2-3,TRBV5-1,-,-,TGCGCCAGCAGCCCCCTCTGGACAGCGACAGATACGCAGTATTTT,CASSPLWTATDTQYF
TRBJ1-2,TRBV12-5,-,-,TGTGCTAGTGGCTTCAGCGGGCCGGGGGGCTACACCTTC,CASGFSGPGGYTF
TRBJ2-2,TRBV5-8,TRBD1,-,TGTGCCAGCAGCTTGGCCGGGACAGGGAACACCGGGGAGCTGTTTTTT,CASSLAGTGNTGELFF
TRBJ1-6,TRBV6-6,TRBD1,-,TGTGCCAGCAGGACTGGGACAGGGTTTCTCCACTTT,CASRTGTGFLHF
TRBJ1-1,TRBV10-3,TRBD1,-,TGTGCCATCAGTGACCCCGGGACAGCCAACACTGAAGCTTTCTTT,CAISDPGTANTEAFF
TRBJ1-1,TRBV6-4,-,once,TGTGCCAGCAGGAATACTAACAGGGAGGGTGAAGCTTTCTTT,CASRNTNREGEAFF